The sequence of this T cell receptor beta chain was determined in a study of blood T cells in healthy people across ages. Study-level points and caveats: Possibly, changes in expanded clonotypes were confounded because donor CMV status was unknown.

The people who gave samples were healthy Caucasians from Russia, aged roughly 6 to 100. PCR was performed a second time for roughly 6 to 12 cycles using a sample-barcoded 5' primer and a J-beta primer mix. Each CDR3 protein gets one entry after TCRdb re-called the 5' RACE reads with MiXCR. Seen here are approximately 810,000 distinct CDR3 sequences, under 30% observed once, and the top ten hold 17%. Germline V lookup: CDR1 SGHTA, CDR2 FQGNSA. Trimming took off 0 bases at V and 7 bases at J, with 10 bases between the two ends. The CDR3 runs to 14 residues. This clonotype was picked up many times. Its antigen is currently unknown.

The sample consisted of blood. The TCR comes from an elderly woman in good health. The chain joins TRBV7-2 to TRBJ1-5, with D uncertain. As DNA, the CDR3 is TGTGCCAGCAGCTTAGCGGCAGTCGGGCAGCCCCAGCATTTT. Translated, it gives CASSLAAVGQPQHF.